One and the same sample provided the 14 T cell receptor beta chains below, sequenced in a study of blood T cells in healthy people across ages. For the second PCR, which ran for about 6 to 11 cycles, a sample-barcoded 5' primer and a J-beta primer mix were used. TCRdb independently ran MiXCR on the 5' RACE reads; one entry per CDR3 protein. The sample holds 1 million or so distinct CDR3 sequences, 45% seen once. The sample consisted of blood. The source is an older woman in good health.

The V and J genes are TRBV20-1 and TRBJ2-5; TRBD2 matches 11 bases. The CDR3 sequence is 17 residues long. Germline CDR1 is DFQATT and CDR2 is SNEGSKA (reference sequence). V lost 4 bases, J lost 0 bases, and 10 bases stayed unmatched. The CDR3 DNA reads TGCAGTGCTACAGAAGGGACTAGCGGACTGTACCAAGAGACCCAGTACTTC. It translates to CSATEGTSGLYQETQYF.

CDR3 nucleotides: TGTGCCAGCAGTTTAGGGGGAACAGAGACCCAGTACTTC. Translation: CASSLGGTETQYF. This chain uses TRBV27 with TRBJ2-5; D is possibly TRBD1 or TRBD2 (5 bases each). Trimming left V 2 bases short and J 4 bases short, with 8 bases between. There are 13 residues in the CDR3. Germline V gene sequence: CDR1 MNHEY, CDR2 SMNVEV (reference sequence).

This clonotype came up many times. This chain connects TRBV27 to TRBJ1-6; D gene uncertain. The V gene lost 3 bases and the J gene lost 3 bases, with 0 bases spanning the gap. Germline V gives CDR1 MNHEY, CDR2 SMNVEV (reference sequence). The CDR3 sequence is 12 residues long. As DNA, the CDR3 is TGTGCCAGCAGTTTCTATAATTCACCCCTCCACTTT. Protein sequence: CASSFYNSPLHF.

Of note for this clonotype: A junction end diverges from the germline sequence, so it may reflect a read error. The V and J genes are TRBV4-1 and TRBJ2-7, with 11 bases fitting TRBD1. The CDR3 runs 15 residues. CDR1 is MGHRA, CDR2 YSYEKL, per germline. The CDR3 DNA reads TGCGCCAACAGCCAAGGGGGGACAGGGGGCTACGAGCAGTACTTC. It specifies CANSQGGTGGYEQYF.

This clonotype was counted a few times. A much bigger clone sits one base away, suggesting this may be a read error. This chain uses TRBV25-1 with TRBJ2-7; D unclear. Germline values: CDR1 MGHDK, CDR2 SYGVNS. CDR3 length equals 11 residues. V dropped 3 bases and J dropped 3 bases, with 3 bases sitting between them. The CDR3 sequence: CASSDHYEQYF. The CDR3 coding sequence is TGTGCCAGCAGTGATCACTACGAGCAGTACTTC.

This clonotype was found a few times. The chain uses TRBV20-1 and TRBJ1-5; TRBD1 aligns across 7 bases. Looked up from germline, CDR1 is DFQATT and CDR2 is SNEGSKA (reference sequence). The CDR3 runs to 14 residues. V shed 6 bases, J shed 1 base, and the junction held 6 bases outside the gene matches. Here the CDR3 DNA reads TGCAGTGCAAGGACAGGTGAAAGCAATCAGCCCCAGCATTTT. Protein sequence: CSARTGESNQPQHF.

The chain employs TRBV28 and TRBJ2-1; D ambiguous. The germline gives CDR1 MDHEN, CDR2 SYDVKM. V was trimmed by 2 bases and J by 8 bases, leaving 10 bases between them. The CDR3 loop spans 13 amino acids. The CDR3 sequence: CASSLSAHYEQFF. Written as DNA, the CDR3 is TGTGCCAGCAGTTTAAGTGCCCATTATGAGCAGTTCTTC.

Only a few counts were recorded for this clonotype. The rearrangement joins TRBV4-1 to TRBJ2-2; D tentatively reads TRBD1 or TRBD2 (5 bases each). The V and J ends lost 1 base and 8 bases respectively, with 14 bases between them. The CDR3 loop spans 15 amino acids. The germline gives CDR1 MGHRA, CDR2 YSYEKL. The DNA of the CDR3 is TGCGCCAGCAGCCAAGTGGGACCGCTGGGGGGGGAGCTGTTTTTT. This gives the protein CASSQVGPLGGELFF.

The gene calls are TRBV28 and TRBJ1-2; possibly TRBD1 for D (5 bases). The CDR3 has 15 amino acids. Germline V gene sequence: CDR1 MDHEN, CDR2 SYDVKM. V was clipped by 4 bases and J by 6 bases, with 18 bases between them. The CDR3 here is CASSWGSSENHGYTF. CDR3 DNA sequence: TGTGCCAGCAGTTGGGGGTCTTCGGAAAACCATGGCTACACCTTC.

In regard to this clonotype: This may be a read error, as it is one base from a much larger clone. This chain links TRBV29-1 with TRBJ2-5; 9 bases match TRBD1. The CDR3 is 14 residues long. From germline, CDR1 is SQVTM and CDR2 ANQGSEA. The DNA of the CDR3 is TGCGGCGTTGAGCCCGGGACAGGGAAAGAGACCCAGTACTTC. This encodes CGVEPGTGKETQYF.

The chain links TRBV27 to TRBJ2-1; possibly TRBD2 for D (5 bases). The germline gives CDR1 MNHEY, CDR2 SMNVEV (reference sequence). This CDR3 comprises 16 residues. V lost 0 bases and J lost 5, with 14 bases in between. CDR3 DNA sequence: TGTGCCAGCAGTTTATCTCGGGATTGGTTGGACAATGAGCAGTTCTTC. Amino acid sequence: CASSLSRDWLDNEQFF.

This clonotype was observed a few times. The V call is TRBV10-3, the J call TRBJ2-1; 9 bases are a match to TRBD2. This CDR3 spans 14 amino acids. V lost 6 bases, J lost 3 bases, and 3 bases stayed unmatched. Germline V gene lookup returns CDR1 ENHRY and CDR2 SYGVKD. The CDR3 here is CAIRVAGDYNEQFF. In DNA form, the CDR3 reads TGTGCCATCAGAGTAGCGGGGGACTACAATGAGCAGTTCTTC.

Of note for this clonotype: Given a much more abundant clone one base away, this may be a read error. The rearrangement links TRBV6-5 to TRBJ2-7; D remains unclear. Germline assignment: CDR1 MNHEY and CDR2 SVGAGI. This CDR3 has 14 amino acids. Trimming took 6 bases from V and 2 from J, leaving 14 bases between them. This chain's CDR3 is CASSVEGPTYEQYF. CDR3 sequence (DNA): TGTGCCAGCAGCGTCGAAGGGCCTACCTACGAGCAGTACTTC.

The rearrangement joins TRBV7-6 to TRBJ2-7, with 9 bases fitting TRBD2. J was trimmed by 2 bases and V by 2 bases; bases with no gene match: 4. Germline V gene sequence: CDR1 SGHVS, CDR2 FNYEAQ. The CDR3 totals 15 residues. The CDR3 DNA is TGTGCCAGCAGCTTAAGGCGGGAGGGCACCTACGAGCAGTACTTC. This codes for CASSLRREGTYEQYF.